Listed below are T cell receptor beta chains from one sample, sequenced in a study of shared clonotypes between healthy human individuals. Sequencing used immunoSEQ multiplex PCR; TCRdb keeps in-frame clones, though not all of them. The data show about 2 million clones, less than 95% seen once. The sequenced material came from naive CD8+ T cells sorted from blood. The receptor source for this set is a man aged 18 to 30 in good health. Each CDR3 is given with its conserved first and last residue. A D gene is named only where the DNA matches it firmly. Where a row states a size, it is once, few, many or the class of an expanded clone; other rows omit it.

V: TRBV2; D: .; size: once; J: TRBJ1-5; CDR3: CASSDARVGNQPQHF; DNA: TGTGCCAGCAGTGATGCGAGGGTAGGAAATCAGCCCCAGCATTTT
V: TRBV5-6; D: .; size: .; J: TRBJ2-7; CDR3: CASSPKGEFGPGHEQYF; DNA: TGTGCCAGCAGCCCCAAGGGGGAATTTGGTCCCGGGCACGAGCAGTACTTC
V: TRBV19; D: TRBD1; size: .; J: TRBJ1-2; CDR3: CASSLQGDYGYTF; DNA: TGTGCCAGTAGTTTACAGGGGGACTATGGCTACACCTTC
V: TRBV4-3; D: TRBD2; size: .; J: TRBJ2-3; CDR3: CASSQGPGLAGVIDTQYF; DNA: TGCGCCAGCAGCCAAGGCCCGGGACTAGCGGGAGTCATAGATACGCAGTATTTT
V: TRBV4-1; D: TRBD1; size: .; J: TRBJ2-7; CDR3: CASSGDRGGEQYF; DNA: TGCGCCAGCAGCGGCGACAGGGGTGGCGAGCAGTACTTC
V: TRBV6-1; D: TRBD2; size: .; J: TRBJ2-7; CDR3: CASRLGTSGDYEQYF; DNA: TGTGCCAGCAGATTGGGGACTAGCGGGGATTACGAGCAGTACTTC
V: TRBV6-1; D: .; size: .; J: TRBJ1-2; CDR3: CASSEARGGNYGYTF; DNA: TGTGCCAGCAGTGAAGCTCGGGGCGGAAACTATGGCTACACCTTC
V: TRBV9; D: TRBD2; size: .; J: TRBJ2-5; CDR3: CASRRTSGSMETQYF; DNA: TGTGCCAGCAGGCGGACTAGCGGGAGCATGGAGACCCAGTACTTC
V: TRBV13; D: TRBD2; size: .; J: TRBJ2-3; CDR3: CASSFIAGGNASTSTDTQYF; DNA: TGTGCCAGCAGCTTTATAGCGGGGGGCAATGCTTCTACTAGCACAGATACGCAGTATTTT
V: TRBV27; D: .; size: .; J: TRBJ1-4; CDR3: CASSRPPRAGQDEKLFF; DNA: TGTGCCAGCAGCCGACCCCCCCGGGCAGGGCAGGATGAAAAACTGTTTTTT
V: TRBV4-1; D: TRBD1; size: .; J: TRBJ1-5; CDR3: CASSQPGTGLGQPQHF; DNA: TGCGCCAGCAGCCAACCCGGGACAGGCCTCGGGCAGCCCCAGCATTTT
V: TRBV7-6; D: .; size: .; J: TRBJ2-1; CDR3: CASSLLRGQGEQFF; DNA: TGTGCCAGCAGCTTACTGCGGGGGCAGGGTGAGCAGTTCTTC
V: TRBV19; D: TRBD1; size: .; J: TRBJ1-2; CDR3: CASSMDRDSDYGYTF; DNA: TGTGCCAGTAGTATGGACAGGGACTCGGACTATGGCTACACCTTC
V: TRBV6-4; D: TRBD2; size: .; J: TRBJ2-5; CDR3: CASSWLAGVLQETQYF; DNA: TGTGCCAGCAGTTGGCTAGCGGGGGTCCTCCAAGAGACCCAGTACTTC
V: TRBV9; D: TRBD2; size: .; J: TRBJ2-7; CDR3: CASSFSGRGYEQYF; DNA: TGTGCCAGCAGCTTTAGCGGGAGAGGTTACGAGCAGTACTTC
V: TRBV7-9; D: .; size: .; J: TRBJ2-5; CDR3: CASSSRAPRETQYF; DNA: TGTGCCAGCAGCTCCCGGGCCCCCCGAGAGACCCAGTACTTC
V: TRBV19; D: TRBD1; size: .; J: TRBJ1-5; CDR3: CAFLDRRHSNQPQHF; DNA: TGTGCCTTTTTGGACAGGCGCCATAGCAATCAGCCCCAGCATTTT
V: TRBV28; D: .; size: .; J: TRBJ1-2; CDR3: CASSWTPTYGYTF; DNA: TGTGCCAGCAGTTGGACGCCGACGTATGGCTACACCTTC
V: TRBV7-2; D: TRBD2; size: .; J: TRBJ2-7; CDR3: CASSQGTSESEQYF; DNA: TGTGCCAGCAGCCAGGGGACTAGCGAGAGCGAGCAGTACTTC
V: TRBV2; D: .; size: .; J: TRBJ1-2; CDR3: CASSEAGTVRPFYGYTF; DNA: TGTGCCAGCAGTGAAGCGGGAACAGTTCGACCTTTCTATGGCTACACCTTC
V: TRBV7-8; D: .; size: .; J: TRBJ2-5; CDR3: CASSSQRGWETQYF; DNA: TGTGCCAGCAGCAGCCAACGGGGGTGGGAGACCCAGTACTTC
V: TRBV2; D: .; size: .; J: TRBJ2-1; CDR3: CASSDPRGGDEQFF; DNA: TGTGCCAGCAGTGATCCAAGGGGTGGAGATGAGCAGTTCTTC
V: TRBV29-1; D: .; size: few; J: TRBJ1-1; CDR3: CSVVQVTEAFF; DNA: TGCAGCGTTGTTCAGGTAACTGAAGCTTTCTTT
V: TRBV7-8; D: .; size: .; J: TRBJ1-6; CDR3: CASSPRQDWNSPLHF; DNA: TGTGCCAGCAGCCCCCGACAGGATTGGAATTCACCCCTCCACTTT
V: TRBV7-2; D: .; size: .; J: TRBJ2-3; CDR3: CASSSTGGLADTQYF; DNA: TGTGCCAGCAGCTCAACCGGTGGGCTAGCCGATACGCAGTATTTT
V: TRBV6-5; D: .; size: .; J: TRBJ2-7; CDR3: CASSVSGNVYEQYF; DNA: TGTGCCAGCAGTGTGTCCGGGAACGTATACGAGCAGTACTTC
V: TRBV7-9; D: TRBD1; size: .; J: TRBJ2-7; CDR3: CASSADRAHSYEQYF; DNA: TGTGCCAGCAGCGCAGACAGGGCCCACTCCTACGAGCAGTACTTC
V: TRBV11-1; D: TRBD2; size: .; J: TRBJ2-5; CDR3: CASSNTPSGGLQETQYF; DNA: TGTGCCAGCAGCAACACACCTAGCGGGGGGCTCCAAGAGACCCAGTACTTC
V: TRBV30; D: .; size: .; J: TRBJ2-1; CDR3: CAWSVHELSEQFF; DNA: TGTGCCTGGAGTGTACATGAGCTGAGTGAGCAGTTCTTC
V: TRBV13; D: TRBD2; size: .; J: TRBJ2-7; CDR3: CASSLAGGQDAQYF; DNA: TGTGCCAGCAGCTTAGCGGGAGGCCAAGACGCGCAGTACTTC